This passage covers 15 T cell receptor beta chains from one sample sequenced in a study of T cells in women clearing cervical HPV infection. Assay: immunoSEQ multiplex PCR; the TCRdb copy retains only in-frame clones and omits some. Seen in this sample are tens of thousands of clones; the ten most common clones hold 8% to 10%. Material for sequencing was blood buffy coat. Receptor source: a woman between 18 and 70 years old with a cervical HPV16 infection that either progressed to CIN3+ or cleared (not recorded which).

In the case of this clone: The read halts 3 residues ahead of the CDR3 end, with the missing end drawn from the germline J gene. V and J are TRBV7-2 and TRBJ2-7, with 8 positions matching TRBD2. CDR3 length: 15 amino acids. Germline CDR1 is SGHTA and CDR2 is FQGNSA. V shed 1 base, J shed 4 bases, and the junction held 6 bases outside the gene matches. The CDR3 bases that were read are TGTGCCAGCAGCTTAGGTTTGGGACTAGGGTACGAG. This sequence encodes CASSLGLGLGYE. The full CDR3 protein reads CASSLGLGLGYEQYF.

A remark on this clone: The read halts 3 residues ahead of the CDR3 end, with the missing end drawn from the germline J gene. The rearrangement links TRBV11-2 to TRBJ1-1, with D unresolved. Trimming pared 6 bases from V and 1 base from J, leaving 9 bases between. CDR1 is SGHAT and CDR2 is FQNNGV in the germline V gene. This CDR3 has 13 amino acids. CDR3 bases read: TGTGCCAGCAGTTATACACCGAACACTGAA. Protein product: CASSYTPNTE. The CDR3 as a whole reads CASSYTPNTEAFF.

Turning to this clone: The read halts 3 residues ahead of the CDR3 end, with the missing end drawn from the germline J gene. The chain couples TRBV10-3 to TRBJ1-2; D not resolved. The CDR3 runs to 13 residues. CDR1 ENHRY and CDR2 SYGVKD come from the germline V gene. The CDR3 is CAITDYLTYEYTF. Partial CDR3 DNA: TGTGCCATCACCGACTACTTAACCTACGAG.

With regard to this clone: The read gets to within 3 residues of the CDR3 end, and the germline J gene fills in the rest. The chain joins TRBV19 to TRBJ2-7, with TRBD1 matching 8 bases. This CDR3 spans 15 amino acids. Germline trimming cut 2 bases from V and 0 bases from J; bases unmatched to any gene: 3. In germline, CDR1 is LNHDA, CDR2 SQIVND (reference sequence). CDR3 residues: CASSIWGQASYEQYF. The covered CDR3 bases are TGTGCCAGTAGTATATGGGGACAGGCCTCCTACGAG.

As for this clone: The CDR3 end falls 3 residues outside the read, so it is completed with the germline J gene. The V and J genes are TRBV7-2 and TRBJ2-3; D uncertain. Germline CDR1 reads SGHTA; CDR2 reads FQGNSA. CDR3 length: 12 residues. Partial CDR3 DNA: TGTGCCAGCAGCATAGATCCAAAGGCG. Amino acid sequence: CASSIDPKA. The full CDR3 protein is CASSIDPKAQYF.

As concerns this clone: The read terminates 3 residues before the CDR3 end, so the remaining end is supplied by the germline J gene. This sequence joins TRBV7-8 and TRBJ2-7, with 7 bases matching TRBD1. The CDR3 has 16 residues. Germline V gene data show CDR1 as SGHVS and CDR2 as FQNEAQ. V shed 4 bases, J shed 2 bases, and the junction held 11 bases outside the gene matches. CDR3 sequence reads: CASSSKRTGDPYEQYF. The CDR3 bases that were read are TGTGCCAGCAGCTCAAAGAGGACAGGCGATCCCTACGAG. Using reference TRBV7-8 and TRBJ2-7 for the parts outside the CDR3, the full variable domain is GAGVSQSPRYKVAKRGQDVALRCDPISGHVSLFWYQQALGQGPEFLTYFQNEAQLDKSGLPSDRFFAERPEGSVSTLKIQRTQQEDSAVYLCASSSKRTGDPYEQYFGPGTRLTVT.

As to this clone: Coverage ceases 3 residues before the CDR3 finishes, and the germline J gene fills in the end. The chain has TRBV10-1 and TRBJ1-2; 8 bases agree with TRBD1. Trimming cost V 5 bases and J 5 bases; bases outside gene matches: 7. The germline V gene encodes CDR1 WNHNN and CDR2 SYGVQD (reference sequence). The CDR3 runs 14 residues. The CDR3 loop is CASSPGQGNYGYTF. CDR3 bases read: TGCGCCAGCAGTCCCGGACAGGGAAATTATGGC.

A word on this clone: The missing CDR3 end, 3 residues past where the read stops, is filled in from the germline J gene. The V and J genes are TRBV6-2 or TRBV6-3 and TRBJ1-2; the D gene is possibly TRBD1 (5 bases). Trimming removed 5 bases from V and 4 bases from J, with 20 bases in between. CDR1 is MNHEY and CDR2 is SVGEGT in the germline V gene. The CDR3 has 16 residues. The CDR3 is CASSPYEQVISYGYTF. CDR3 DNA, as far as it was read: TGTGCCAGCAGTCCGTACGAACAGGTTATATCCTATGGC.

As for this clone: The read terminates 3 residues before the CDR3 end, so the remaining end is supplied by the germline J gene. The chain links TRBV7-9 to TRBJ2-5; D is undetermined. The CDR3 has 10 residues. From germline, CDR1 is SEHNR and CDR2 FQNEAQ (reference sequence). Trimming took off 10 bases at V and 0 bases at J, with 3 bases between the two ends. The DNA read from the CDR3 is TGTGCCACCGACCAAGAGACC. Amino acid sequence: CATDQET. The CDR3 in full is CATDQETQYF.

In regard to this clone: The read gets to within 3 residues of the CDR3 end, and the germline J gene fills in the rest. J is TRBJ1-4 and V is TRBV29-1; no definite D call. Germline V CDR1 and CDR2: SQVTM, ANQGSEA. V was pared by 4 bases and J by 4 bases, with 16 bases between. CDR3 length: 15 residues. The DNA read from the CDR3 is TGCAGCGTTGGGGTTAGTGGGCGACGTAATGAAAAA. Its protein product is CSVGVSGRRNEK. The whole CDR3 region reads CSVGVSGRRNEKLFF. Drawing the rest from reference TRBV29-1 and TRBJ1-4, the complete variable domain is SAVISQKPSRDICQRGTSLTIQCQVDSQVTMMFWYRQQPGQSLTLIATANQGSEATYESGFVIDKFPISRPNLTFSTLTVSNMSPEDSSIYLCSVGVSGRRNEKLFFGSGTQLSVL.

A word on this clone: The read ends 3 residues shy of where the CDR3 ends; the end is completed using the germline J gene. The V and J genes are TRBV11-2 and TRBJ2-5; no definite D call. In germline, CDR1 is SGHAT, CDR2 FQNNGV. V was cut by 5 bases and J by 4 bases, with 8 bases left in between. This CDR3 comprises 12 residues. The CDR3 is CASSPPGETQYF. CDR3 bases read: TGTGCCAGCAGCCCACCGGGAGAGACC.

In regard to this clone: The read finishes 3 residues shy of the CDR3 end, and the germline J gene is used to complete it. The rearrangement joins TRBV7-3 to TRBJ1-1; 12 bases agree with TRBD1. The CDR3 runs to 13 residues. The germline V gene encodes CDR1 SGHTA and CDR2 FQGTGA. The CDR3 bases that were read are TGTGCCAGCAGCTCGGGACAGGGGGCGCAA. Translating it yields CASSSGQGAQ. The whole CDR3 sequence reads CASSSGQGAQAFF.

Concerning this clone itself: The read terminates 3 residues before the CDR3 end, so the remaining end is supplied by the germline J gene. V and J are TRBV7-3 and TRBJ2-1; D is ambiguous. The germline CDR1 and CDR2 sequences are SGHTA and FQGTGA. The CDR3 loop spans 13 amino acids. V shed 5 bases and J shed 8 bases, with 13 bases lying between them. CDR3 residues: CASSQLPRDEQFF. Incomplete CDR3 DNA: TGTGCCAGCAGCCAACTCCCTCGGGATGAG.

Incomplete CDR3 DNA: TGTGCCAGCAGCGAGCAGGTTGGAGGAGGTACG. Amino acids: CASSEQVGGGT. Given in full, the CDR3 is CASSEQVGGGTQYF. The chain couples TRBV11-2 to TRBJ2-3; tentative D call: TRBD2 (5 bases). The DNA ends 3 residues before the CDR3 does, and the rest of the CDR3 is filled in from the germline J gene. This CDR3 region has 14 residues. Trimming left V 5 bases short and J 8 bases short, with 17 bases between. The germline CDR1 and CDR2 sequences are SGHAT and FQNNGV.

On this clone itself: A junction boundary mismatches the germline segment, possibly from a read error. The read ends 3 residues early relative to the CDR3; the germline J gene fills the gap. The chain carries TRBV7-7 and TRBJ2-6, with D perhaps matching TRBD2 (7 bases). The length of the CDR3 is 16 residues. CDR1 and CDR2 (germline): SSHAT, FNYEAQ (reference sequence). The CDR3 DNA, read in part, is TGTGCTAGCAGCTTAGGGGGGGGGTCGGGGGCCAACGTC. Translation gives CASSLGGGSGANV. The full CDR3 protein is CASSLGGGSGANVLTF.